The T cell receptor (beta chain) under discussion was sequenced for a study of blood T cell repertoires in COVID-19. Overall study context: Both acute and convalescent COVID-19 samples were obtained from the United States, Italy and Spain.

The CDR3 is 16 residues long. CDR1 is MNHNY and CDR2 is SVGAGI in the germline V gene (reference sequence). The trim removed 6 bases at V and 3 bases at J, leaving 8 bases unmatched. Authors' analysis steps: The authors estimated nucleated cell counts from reference gene primer amplification. Sequencing was performed with immunoSEQ multiplex PCR; in TCRdb, only in-frame clones are kept and a portion is missing. The V and J calls and clone size come from that table; D and trimming were worked out from the DNA. In the table there are more than 95,000 clones, about 82% of which are singletons. The TCR sequence derives from a human donor in a cohort sampled during active COVID-19. The V gene is TRBV6-6, the J gene TRBJ2-3, with 11 bases aligning to TRBD2. The source material was peripheral blood. The CDR3 region has the DNA TGTGCCAGCAGGATAGCGGGAGGGCCCAGGACAGATACGCAGTATTTT. This translates into CASRIAGGPRTDTQYF.